This T cell receptor beta chain was profiled in a study of identical twins. Via MiXCR, TCRdb re-called the 5' RACE reads, giving one row per CDR3 protein. The repertoire includes 420,000 or so distinct CDR3 sequences, 18% of them detected once, and 12% sits in the top ten. The receptor was derived from a man aged 50 or older in good health. The sequenced material came from naive T cells sorted from blood.

This CDR3 is CASSRVSTTDTQYF. The CDR3 DNA reads TGTGCCAGCAGCCGGGTCTCAACCACAGATACGCAGTATTTT. The rearrangement uses TRBV14 and TRBJ2-3, with no clear D. Trimming stripped 4 bases from V and 2 bases from J, with 10 bases between. The CDR3 covers 14 residues. Germline V gives CDR1 SGHDN, CDR2 FVKESK.